These T cell receptor beta chains were read from a single sample in a study of T cells in Graves' hyperthyroidism and ophthalmopathy. A single record per CDR3 protein comes from TCRdb applying MiXCR to the multiplex PCR reads. The profile covers roughly 660,000 distinct CDR3 sequences, with 15% to 20% appearing a single time and roughly 15% taken by the ten largest. Sample: blood. These receptors were obtained from a man between 45 and 60 years old with Graves' hyperthyroidism. CDR3s include the opening cysteine and the closing phenylalanine or tryptophan. The D gene is left open where the match is weak. The size of a clone is reported for some rows only, either as once, few or many, or as a class for expanded clones.

j_call d_call v_call clone_size cdr3_aa cdr3_nt
TRBJ2-7 - TRBV4-3 - CASSQDWLGSSYEQYF TGCGCCAGCAGCCAAGACTGGTTGGGCAGCTCCTACGAGCAGTACTTC
TRBJ2-7 TRBD1 TRBV27 - CARGDRAYEQYF TGTGCCAGAGGGGACAGAGCCTACGAGCAGTACTTC
TRBJ2-1 - TRBV29-1 - CSWWGPHNEQFF TGCAGCTGGTGGGGCCCTCACAATGAGCAGTTCTTC
TRBJ2-1 - TRBV19 few CASQEARGSYNEQFF TGTGCCAGCCAAGAGGCCAGGGGTTCCTACAATGAGCAGTTCTTC
TRBJ2-3 - TRBV3-1 - CASSQRGGSTDTQYF TGTGCCAGCAGCCAAAGGGGGGGCTCCACAGATACGCAGTATTTT
TRBJ2-5 - TRBV6-2/TRBV6-3 many CASRTGPPQETQYF TGTGCCAGCAGGACGGGACCGCCGCAAGAGACCCAGTACTTC
TRBJ1-1 TRBD1 TRBV7-2 many CASSPDRGGEAFF TGTGCCAGCAGCCCAGACAGGGGAGGTGAAGCTTTCTTT
TRBJ2-3 - TRBV10-3 few CAISGSGTDTQYF TGTGCCATCAGTGGGTCAGGAACAGATACGCAGTATTTT
TRBJ2-7 TRBD1 TRBV6-5 few CAGSYGQGATEQYF TGTGCCGGCAGTTACGGGCAGGGGGCCACCGAGCAGTACTTC
TRBJ2-1 - TRBV6-1 many CASIFELISYNEQFF TGTGCCAGCATATTCGAGCTCATCTCCTACAATGAGCAGTTCTTC
TRBJ1-2 TRBD1 TRBV6-1 many CASSDGTGDDYGYTF TGTGCCAGCAGTGACGGGACAGGAGATGACTATGGCTACACCTTC
TRBJ2-7 TRBD2 TRBV15 few CATSSGGRSAYEQYF TGTGCCACCAGCAGTGGCGGGAGAAGCGCCTACGAGCAGTACTTC
TRBJ2-1 - TRBV10-3 many CAISGTGDTYNEQFF TGTGCCATCAGTGGAACAGGAGACACCTACAATGAGCAGTTCTTC
TRBJ2-7 - TRBV25-1 many CASSDGRMTYEQYF TGTGCCAGCAGTGACGGACGGATGACCTACGAGCAGTACTTC
TRBJ2-5 TRBD2 TRBV28 many CASSPQASGRITQETQYF TGTGCCAGCAGTCCCCAGGCTAGCGGGAGAATTACCCAAGAGACCCAGTACTTC
TRBJ2-5 - TRBV28 many CASSTSGKGWETQYF TGTGCCAGCAGTACCTCGGGGAAGGGATGGGAGACCCAGTACTTC
TRBJ2-7 TRBD2 TRBV2 many CASNRLAGEGEQYF TGTGCCAGCAATAGACTAGCGGGAGAGGGGGAGCAGTACTTC
TRBJ2-7 TRBD2 TRBV6-1 many CASRREGLGEQYF TGTGCCAGCAGGCGGGAGGGCTTAGGCGAGCAGTACTTC
TRBJ2-5 TRBD1 TRBV3-1 - CASSQDLGTAETQYF TGTGCCAGCAGCCAAGATCTCGGGACAGCAGAGACCCAGTACTTC
TRBJ2-1 - TRBV18 many CASSARLEYNEQFF TGTGCCAGCTCAGCACGCCTGGAATACAATGAGCAGTTCTTC
TRBJ1-1 - TRBV7-2 - CASLRQPGELGTEAFF TGTGCCAGCCTTAGACAACCCGGGGAGTTGGGAACTGAAGCTTTCTTT
TRBJ2-7 - TRBV12-3/TRBV12-4 many CASSLGPASYEQYF TGTGCCAGCAGTTTAGGCCCGGCCTCCTACGAGCAGTACTTC
TRBJ2-7 TRBD2 TRBV20-1 few CSARDSSLAGYEQYF TGCAGTGCTAGAGATTCTTCGCTAGCGGGTTACGAGCAGTACTTC
TRBJ1-5 - TRBV6-1 many CASSESRSYQPQHF TGTGCCAGCAGTGAAAGCCGTTCCTATCAGCCCCAGCATTTT
TRBJ1-1 - TRBV4-1 few CASSQGRGDIEAFF TGCGCCAGCAGCCAGGGAAGGGGCGATATAGAAGCTTTCTTT
TRBJ1-1 - TRBV27 - CASSFSTDTEAFF TGTGCCAGCAGTTTTTCTACGGACACTGAAGCTTTCTTT
TRBJ2-3 - TRBV20-1 many CSAESGGTDTQYF TGCAGTGCCGAGTCCGGGGGCACAGATACGCAGTATTTT
TRBJ2-7 TRBD1 TRBV7-9 many CASSTMTGAHSYEQYF TGTGCCAGCAGCACAATGACAGGGGCCCACTCCTACGAGCAGTACTTC
TRBJ2-7 - TRBV24-1 few CATSDPLAVNYEQYF TGTGCCACCAGTGATCCCTTAGCGGTAAACTACGAGCAGTACTTC
TRBJ2-3 TRBD2 TRBV2 many CASRGTSGSADTQYF TGTGCCAGCAGGGGGACTAGCGGGAGTGCAGATACGCAGTATTTT
TRBJ1-2 - TRBV7-9 - CASSQTGSKGYGYTF TGTGCCAGCAGCCAAACAGGGAGTAAGGGCTATGGCTACACCTTC